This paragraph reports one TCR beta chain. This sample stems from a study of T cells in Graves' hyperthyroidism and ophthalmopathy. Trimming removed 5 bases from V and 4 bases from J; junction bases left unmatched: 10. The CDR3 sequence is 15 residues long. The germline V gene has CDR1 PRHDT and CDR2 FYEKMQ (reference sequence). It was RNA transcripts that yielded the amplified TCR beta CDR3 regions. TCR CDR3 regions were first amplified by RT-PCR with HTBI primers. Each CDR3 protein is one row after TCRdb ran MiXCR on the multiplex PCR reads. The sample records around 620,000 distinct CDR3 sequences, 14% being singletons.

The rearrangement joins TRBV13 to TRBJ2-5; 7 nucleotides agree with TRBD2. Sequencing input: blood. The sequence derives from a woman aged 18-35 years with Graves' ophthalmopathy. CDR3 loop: CASSAPGEGRETQYF. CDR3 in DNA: TGTGCCAGCAGCGCTCCGGGGGAGGGAAGAGAGACCCAGTACTTC.